Following are 16 T cell receptor beta chains from one sample sequenced in a study of blood T cells in healthy people across ages. A J-beta primer mix and a sample-barcoded 5' primer were used in a second PCR of roughly 7 to 12 cycles. TCRdb fed the 5' RACE reads into MiXCR, producing one record per CDR3 protein. The data contain about 970,000 distinct CDR3 sequences, roughly 51% of them seen just once; the ten biggest clones take up roughly a fifth. Material for sequencing was blood. These receptors were taken from a woman aged 60-70 years in good health.

The V and J genes are TRBV12-3 or TRBV12-4 and TRBJ1-4; possible D gene TRBD1, 6 bases. CDR3 length: 13 residues. Trimming shortened V by 10 bases and J by 7 bases, and 16 bases separated the two germline ends. In nucleotides, the CDR3 is TGTGCCACTGACACAGGGCAAAGTGAAAAACTGTTTTTT. It is translated as CATDTGQSEKLFF.

This clonotype turned up a few times. The V call is TRBV18, the J call TRBJ1-4; 8 bases are shared with TRBD1. In germline, CDR1 is KGHSH, CDR2 LQKENI. CDR3 length: 14 amino acids. Trimming took 2 bases from V and 7 from J; bases not matched to a gene: 3. CDR3 in amino acids: CASSPLTGVEKLFF. Written as DNA, the CDR3 is TGTGCCAGCTCACCATTGACAGGGGTTGAAAAACTGTTTTTT.

This clonotype came up a few times. The V call is TRBV28, the J call TRBJ2-5; TRBD2 might be the D (5 bases). The CDR3 consists of 14 residues. Germline loops: CDR1 MDHEN, CDR2 SYDVKM. V lost 6 bases, J lost 5 bases, and 16 bases lay in between. CDR3 nucleotide sequence: TGTGCCAGCAGCCTAGATCGGGGTCTCGAGACCCAGTACTTC. It yields the protein CASSLDRGLETQYF. Full variable domain (outside the CDR3, taken from reference TRBV28 and TRBJ2-5): DVKVTQSSRYLVKRTGEKVFLECVQDMDHENMFWYRQDPGLGLRLIYFSYDVKMKEKGDIPEGYSVSREKKERFSLILESASTNQTSMYLCASSLDRGLETQYFGPGTRLLVL.

The chain has TRBV2 and TRBJ2-1; 10 bases line up with TRBD2. This CDR3 has 16 amino acids. Germline V gene data show CDR1 as SNHLY and CDR2 as FYNNEI. With V trimmed by 3 bases and J by 4 bases, 6 bases remained unmatched. CDR3 bases: TGTGCCAGCAGTGACTCCCTGGGACTAGCGTACAATGAGCAGTTCTTC. Translating it yields CASSDSLGLAYNEQFF.

This clonotype was seen many times. This rearrangement joins TRBV3-1 to TRBJ2-4; TRBD2 matches 7 bases. CDR3 size: 16 residues. J was trimmed by 4 bases and V by 4 bases; bases with no gene match: 10. The germline gives CDR1 LGHDT, CDR2 YNNKEL (reference sequence). In DNA form, the CDR3 reads TGTGCCAGCAGCCCACAGTGGAGCGGGAAAAAAAACATTCAGTACTTC. It yields the protein CASSPQWSGKKNIQYF.

This clonotype was seen a single time. The conserved phenylalanine or tryptophan normally closing the CDR3 is absent here, so this likely arose from a read error. The V call is TRBV4-2, the J call TRBJ2-1, with TRBD2 identical over 7 bases. The last part of the DNA fits TRBJ2-7 better; the J call may be wrong. The CDR3 covers 16 residues. CDR1 and CDR2 from the germline V gene are LGHNA and YNFKEQ. CDR3 residues: CASSQRSGMAYNEQYL. In DNA, the CDR3 is TGTGCCAGCAGCCAACGAAGCGGGATGGCCTACAATGAGCAGTACTTA.

The gene calls are TRBV4-1 and TRBJ1-4; no clear D. The CDR3 spans 14 residues. V gave up 5 bases and J gave up 8 bases, with 15 bases separating them. Germline V gene data show CDR1 as MGHRA and CDR2 as YSYEKL. CDR3 sequence reads: CASSTQAAGEKLFF. As DNA, the CDR3 is TGCGCCAGCAGCACCCAAGCTGCGGGAGAAAAACTGTTTTTT.

The genes are TRBV5-1 and TRBJ2-5; 7 bases are a match to TRBD2. V shed 4 bases and J 2 bases; nucleotides not matched to a gene: 11. Germline V gene data show CDR1 as SGHRS and CDR2 as YFSETQ. CDR3 length equals 16 residues. The CDR3 coding sequence is TGCGCCAGCAGCGAGACTAGCCCAGGCTCGCAAGAGACCCAGTACTTC. Its translation: CASSETSPGSQETQYF.

This clonotype was counted a single time. The genes are TRBV7-8 and TRBJ2-2; possible D gene TRBD1, 5 bases. This CDR3 spans 15 amino acids. Germline assignment: CDR1 SGHVS and CDR2 FQNEAQ. Trimming removed 4 bases at V and 4 bases at J, with 13 bases between. The CDR3, as DNA: TGTGCCAGCAGCTATCAGGGCTTTAGCACCGGGGAGCTGTTTTTT. Amino acids: CASSYQGFSTGELFF.

The rearrangement joins TRBV2 to TRBJ2-7, with 8 positions matching TRBD1. In germline, CDR1 is SNHLY, CDR2 FYNNEI. The CDR3 is made up of 13 amino acids. Trimming cost V 6 bases and J 7 bases; bases outside gene matches: 8. Here the CDR3 reads CASRRDRLEEQYF. As DNA, the CDR3 is TGTGCCAGCAGGAGGGACAGGCTGGAAGAGCAGTACTTC.

The CDR3 here is CASSPTTSGIVNEQFF. As DNA, the CDR3 is TGTGCCAGCAGTCCGACGACTAGCGGGATTGTAAATGAGCAGTTCTTC. The V and J genes are TRBV28 and TRBJ2-1; the match to TRBD2 covers 11 bases. The CDR3 sequence is 16 residues long. Germline lookup yields CDR1 MDHEN and CDR2 SYDVKM. Unmatched junction bases numbered 10, after V lost 5 bases and J lost 7 bases.

This sequence joins TRBV12-3 or TRBV12-4 and TRBJ2-1; 14 bases are a match to TRBD2. V shed 7 bases and J 11 bases; nucleotides not matched to a gene: 10. This CDR3 is built from 15 residues. CDR3 loop: CASTWGTSGSSKQFF. For the CDR3, the DNA is TGTGCCAGCACCTGGGGGACTAGCGGGAGTAGTAAGCAGTTCTTC.

This clonotype has just a few counts. The chain joins TRBV24-1 to TRBJ2-3; 9 nucleotides match TRBD1. Per the germline V gene, CDR1 is KGHDR and CDR2 is SFDVKD. The CDR3 totals 15 residues. Germline trimming cut 8 bases from V and 6 bases from J; bases unmatched to any gene: 11. CDR3 amino acids: CATNPGGTGLDTQYF. CDR3 coding DNA: TGTGCCACCAACCCCGGCGGGACAGGGTTGGATACGCAGTATTTT.

This clonotype has only a few counts. The chain employs TRBV20-1 and TRBJ1-1; D is unresolved. Germline V gene sequence: CDR1 DFQATT, CDR2 SNEGSKA (reference sequence). The CDR3 has 12 residues. Trimming cost V 1 base and J 0 bases, with 3 bases left between them. CDR3 DNA sequence: TGCAGTGCTAGAGTTTTGAACACTGAAGCTTTCTTT. It codes for CSARVLNTEAFF.

This rearrangement joins TRBV30 to TRBJ2-1, with 8 positions matching TRBD2. The germline V gene encodes CDR1 GTSNPN and CDR2 SVGIG (reference sequence). Losses at the gene ends were 6 bases for V and 6 bases for J; bases not matched to a gene: 10. CDR3 length equals 14 residues. The CDR3 DNA reads as TGTGCCTGTAAGCCCGGACTAGCCGGCAATGAGCAGTTCTTC. Its translation: CACKPGLAGNEQFF.

This rearrangement joins TRBV6-1 to TRBJ2-1; D may be TRBD2 (5 bases). Germline assignment: CDR1 MNHNS and CDR2 SASEGT. CDR3 size: 13 residues. Trimming took 6 bases from V and 3 from J, leaving 9 bases between them. The CDR3 DNA reads as TGTGCCAGCAGAGGACGGGACTACAATGAGCAGTTCTTC. This sequence encodes CASRGRDYNEQFF.